This T cell receptor beta chain derives from a study of shared clonotypes between healthy human individuals. As defined, naive CD8 cells were CD45RO-negative and positively selected for CCR7, with terminally differentiated effector memory CD45RA+ cells excluded. Libraries were prepared by immunoSEQ multiplex PCR; TCRdb keeps only in-frame clonotypes and omits some of them. Of some 1,900,000 clones listed, about 95% are singletons. V was pared by 5 bases and J by 0 bases, with 8 bases between. The CDR3 runs to 13 residues. Germline V gene lookup returns CDR1 SEHNR and CDR2 FQNEAQ (reference sequence).

The clonotype comes from a man between 18 and 35 years old in good health. Source material: naive CD8+ T cells sorted from blood. The J gene is TRBJ2-7, the V gene TRBV7-9; D unclear. The CDR3 here is CASSVTTSYEQYF. CDR3 nucleotides: TGTGCCAGCAGCGTAACGACCTCCTACGAGCAGTACTTC.